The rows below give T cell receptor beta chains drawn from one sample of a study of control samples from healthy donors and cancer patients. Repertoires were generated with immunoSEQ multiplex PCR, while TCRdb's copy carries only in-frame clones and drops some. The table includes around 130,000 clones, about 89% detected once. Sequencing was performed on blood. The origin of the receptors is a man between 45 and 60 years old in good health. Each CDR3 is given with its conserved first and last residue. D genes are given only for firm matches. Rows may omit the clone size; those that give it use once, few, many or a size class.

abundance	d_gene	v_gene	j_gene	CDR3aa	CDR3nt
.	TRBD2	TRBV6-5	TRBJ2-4	CASSYGSSGGGIQYF	TGTGCCAGCAGTTACGGGAGTAGCGGGGGGGGCATTCAGTACTTC
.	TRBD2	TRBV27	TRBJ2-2	CASSPTTFQHRGGPGELFF	TGTGCCAGCAGTCCAACCACCTTTCAACACCGGGGGGGTCCCGGGGAGCTGTTTTTT
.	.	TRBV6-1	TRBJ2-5	CASSEMREETQYF	TGTGCCAGCAGTGAAATGAGGGAAGAGACCCAGTACTTC
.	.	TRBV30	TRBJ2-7	CAWSVAVFYEQYF	TGTGCCTGGAGTGTGGCAGTTTTTTACGAGCAGTACTTC
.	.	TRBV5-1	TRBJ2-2	CASSQRQDTGELFF	TGCGCCAGCAGCCAAAGACAGGACACCGGGGAGCTGTTTTTT
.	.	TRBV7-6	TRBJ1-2	CASSPSGQSNYGYTF	TGTGCCAGCAGCCCGTCTGGGCAGTCTAACTATGGCTACACCTTC
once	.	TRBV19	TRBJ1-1	CASSDEGEGTEAFF	TGTGCCAGTAGTGACGAGGGCGAGGGCACTGAAGCTTTCTTT
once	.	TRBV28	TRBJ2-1	CASNHMAYNEQFF	TGTGCCAGCAACCACATGGCCTACAATGAGCAGTTCTTC
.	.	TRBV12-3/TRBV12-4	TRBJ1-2	CASSFGASYGYTF	TGTGCCAGCAGTTTTGGGGCCAGCTATGGCTACACCTTC
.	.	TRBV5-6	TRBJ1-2	CASSFAPGTAGGGYTF	TGTGCCAGCAGCTTCGCCCCCGGGACGGCGGGGGGGGGCTACACCTTC